This TCR beta chain was found in a study of T cell responses to AZD1222 COVID-19 vaccine (TCRdb year 2021). Background on the whole study: Because spike-specific TCR depth and breadth did not differ between the two schedules, AZD1222 recipients who got a second dose at roughly 4 weeks were pooled with those who got a second dose at roughly 12 weeks. TCR sequencing was performed for about 250 trial participants, of whom 200 to 220 were given two doses of AZD1222 and roughly 25 were given two doses of MenACWY control vaccine. Trial participants were enrolled by age into 18-55, 56-69 and 70-plus year subgroups, with around 150, 28 and 57 TCR-sequenced participants respectively.

Overall study results and their limits: Vaccine-associated CD4 TCRs spanned the whole spike protein, with dominant responses in regions 160-218 and 743-854. Participants were mostly white British, with more females than males. The authors suggested clonal diversity may have been underestimated. Reportedly, close to half of the unique spike-specific TCRs recognized epitopes lying outside the regions that are mutated in the B.1.351 and B.1.1.7 variants. A significant rise in spike-specific TCR breadth and depth was observed after two AZD1222 doses relative to day 0 and relative to MenACWY recipients. Because no samples from the day 14 peak response were available, repertoires could be characterized only after the peak T cell response. The 56-69-year group was small, and its depth increase did not reach significance, likely because of low power. Only six or seven AZD1222 recipients were SARS-CoV-2 seropositive at baseline, limiting conclusions about previously exposed vaccinees.

This sample's time point label indicates: baseline before first vaccination. Samples from vaccinated people were obtained from the UK trials COV001 and COV002, which included a single-blind randomized controlled phase 2/3 trial of AZD1222 (ChAdOx1 nCoV-19) in healthy adults. Trial participant PBMC samples were collected at day 0 and day 28 after the second dose for TCRbeta chain sequencing. The CDR3 regions of human TCRbeta chains were subjected to immunosequencing. The paper's processing steps were these. TCRs in the repertoires were compared against a reference library of SARS-CoV-2-specific TCRs that had been generated with the MIRA antigen-specificity platform. Breadth meant the fraction of unique TCRs that were SARS-CoV-2-associated, whereas depth meant the fraction of total T cells that were SARS-CoV-2-associated. Each spike-specific TCR was assigned to its reactive spike region and to a CD4 or CD8 class using the MIRA data. Log10-transformed breadth and depth values were compared by one-way ANOVA with Sidak's multiple comparisons tests. TCRdb carries this immuneACCESS record with in-frame sequences only. Its versions omit some clonotypes, under half of them owing to an unresolved V gene in the studies checked, with the rest unexplained. V, J and clone size were drawn from that table, and D and trimming were deduced from the DNA. The sample records around 130,000 clones, around 91% of which are singletons. The ten largest clonotypes hold 2.5% to 4% of the sample.

Regarding this clone: The specificity of this receptor is unknown. Base qualities were left out, and no much larger clone turns up one base away.

CDR1 MNHEY and CDR2 SMNVEV were looked up in the germline V gene (reference sequence). From its cysteine to its phenylalanine, the CDR3 spans 14 amino acids. The kept DNA is CDR3 alone, 42 bases in frame from the first base. Cut back by 5 bases and 1 base, the V and J ends lie 9 bases apart. Sample: peripheral blood, taken on day 0 of AZD1222 vaccination. This chain joins TRBV27 to TRBJ1-5, with no confident D gene call. This sequence originates from an adult in good health. In nucleotides, the sequence is TGTGCCAGCAGTCAAGGGCTGAGCAATCAGCCCCAGCATTTT. Its translation is CASSQGLSNQPQHF.